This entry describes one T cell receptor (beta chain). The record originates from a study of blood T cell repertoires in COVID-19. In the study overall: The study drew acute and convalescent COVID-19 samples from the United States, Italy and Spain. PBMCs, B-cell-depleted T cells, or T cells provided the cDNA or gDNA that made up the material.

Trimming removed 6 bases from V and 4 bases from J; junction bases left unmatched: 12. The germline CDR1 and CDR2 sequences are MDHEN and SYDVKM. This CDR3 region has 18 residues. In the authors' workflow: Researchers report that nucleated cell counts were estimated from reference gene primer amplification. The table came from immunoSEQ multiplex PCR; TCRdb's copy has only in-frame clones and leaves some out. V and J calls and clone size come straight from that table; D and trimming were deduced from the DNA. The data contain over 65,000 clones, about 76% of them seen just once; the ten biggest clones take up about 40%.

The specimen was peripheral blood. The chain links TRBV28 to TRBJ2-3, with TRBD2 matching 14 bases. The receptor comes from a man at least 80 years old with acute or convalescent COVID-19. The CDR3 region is CASRTPGTSGSRADTQYF. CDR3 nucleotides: TGTGCCAGCAGAACCCCCGGGACTAGCGGGAGTAGGGCAGATACGCAGTATTTT.